The T cell receptor beta chain under discussion was sequenced for a study of cytomegalovirus exposure and HLA in healthy donors. This CDR3 contains 16 residues. V was clipped by 2 bases and J by 2 bases; unmatched bases: 3. Germline V gene lookup returns CDR1 SGHRS and CDR2 YFSETQ. Amplification used 60 Vbeta primers and 13 Jbeta primers. The method was immunoSEQ multiplex PCR; TCRdb's version includes in-frame clones alone and lacks a portion of them. The table includes under 150,000 clones, about two thirds detected once. Source material: PBMCs. This sequence originates from an older woman in good health and CMV-seropositive. The rearrangement joins TRBV5-1 to TRBJ2-1, with TRBD2 matching 11 bases. DNA for the CDR3: TGCGCCAGCAGCTTCTCTAGCGGGGGGCCCTACAATGAGCAGTTCTTC. It is translated as CASSFSSGGPYNEQFF.